The next 10 T cell receptor beta chains were all read from a single sample in a study of T cell responses to AZD1222 COVID-19 vaccine. Measured with immunoSEQ multiplex PCR; TCRdb has only the in-frame clones, and not every one. The table includes about 130,000 clones, nearly 90% detected once. The sequencing used peripheral blood, collected 28 days after the second AZD1222 dose. All receptors derive from an adult who received the AZD1222 COVID-19 vaccine.

V is TRBV19 and J is TRBJ1-4, with D tentatively TRBD1 (5 bases). This CDR3 comprises 17 residues. Trimming stripped 1 base from V and 8 bases from J, with 20 bases between. Germline CDR1 and CDR2: LNHDA and SQIVND (reference sequence). The CDR3: CASSIVGTGARREKLFF. DNA for the CDR3: TGTGCCAGTAGTATAGTGGGGACCGGGGCGCGTCGAGAAAAACTGTTTTTT.

The V and J genes are TRBV2 and TRBJ2-5, with D hard to call. Germline CDR1 reads SNHLY; CDR2 reads FYNNEI. V was cut by 4 bases and J by 3 bases, with 12 bases left in between. The CDR3 spans 14 residues. CDR3 protein: CASSVRELKETQYF. The CDR3 DNA sequence: TGTGCCAGCAGTGTACGAGAACTTAAAGAGACCCAGTACTTC.

V is TRBV30 and J is TRBJ1-2; D perhaps matches TRBD1 (6 bases). Per germline, CDR1 GTSNPN and CDR2 SVGIG (reference sequence). Trimming removed 2 bases at V and 7 bases at J, with 11 bases between. There are 12 residues in the CDR3. DNA for the CDR3: TGTGCCTGGAGTCGGGGCAGGGGTGGCTACACCTTC. It encodes CAWSRGRGGYTF.

This chain joins TRBV28 and TRBJ2-2; unclear D gene. There are 14 residues in the CDR3. Trimming pared 6 bases from V and 7 bases from J, leaving 15 bases between. Germline loops: CDR1 MDHEN, CDR2 SYDVKM. DNA for the CDR3: TGTGCCAGCAGCGTAGGGCGGTATTTCGGGGAGCTGTTTTTT. As protein: CASSVGRYFGELFF.

The chain combines TRBV7-9 with TRBJ1-4; no definite D call. CDR1 SEHNR and CDR2 FQNEAQ come from the germline V gene (reference sequence). Between the trimmed V and J ends, which lost 5 bases and 6 bases, there was a span of 13 bases. This CDR3 is 14 amino acids long. The CDR3 DNA follows: TGTGCCAGCAGCCCCGGACGAGGTTATGAAAAACTGTTTTTT. This translates into CASSPGRGYEKLFF.

The rearrangement joins TRBV6-5 to TRBJ2-1; 12 bases line up with TRBD2. This CDR3 spans 14 amino acids. CDR1 and CDR2 from the germline V gene are MNHEY and SVGAGI. Losses at the gene ends were 5 bases for V and 7 bases for J; bases not matched to a gene: 3. The CDR3 nucleotides read TGTGCCAGCAGTCGACTAGCGGGAGAGAATGAGCAGTTCTTC. The encoded protein is CASSRLAGENEQFF.

The rearrangement joins TRBV9 to TRBJ1-2; D possibly corresponds to TRBD1 (5 bases). V was pared by 4 bases and J by 8 bases, with 12 bases between. The CDR3 is made up of 12 amino acids. The V gene's germline CDR1 is SGDLS and CDR2 YYNGEE. CDR3 in amino acids: CASSPDGDGYTF. CDR3 in DNA: TGTGCCAGCAGCCCCGATGGGGACGGCTACACCTTC.

The chain employs TRBV4-3 and TRBJ1-1; 10 bases are a match to TRBD1. This CDR3 has 16 residues. In germline, CDR1 is LGHNA, CDR2 YSLEER. V was clipped by 3 bases and J by 0 bases; unmatched bases: 4. CDR3 in DNA: TGCGCCAGCAGCCAGGCGGGACAGGGGCTGAACACTGAAGCTTTCTTT. It specifies CASSQAGQGLNTEAFF.

The J gene is TRBJ1-1, the V gene TRBV28; D gene unclear. The germline V gene encodes CDR1 MDHEN and CDR2 SYDVKM. The ends were cut back, 6 bases at V and 1 base at J, with 15 bases in the middle. The CDR3 contains 15 residues. The CDR3 DNA reads TGTGCCAGCAGCCTCGGGCCCGGAGCGAACACTGAAGCTTTCTTT. Its protein product is CASSLGPGANTEAFF.

The rearrangement links TRBV5-4 to TRBJ1-4, with TRBD1 identical over 7 bases. Looked up from germline, CDR1 is SGHNT and CDR2 is YYREEE (reference sequence). Unmatched junction bases numbered 9, after V lost 3 bases and J lost 7 bases. This CDR3 is 15 amino acids long. The DNA of the CDR3 is TGTGCCAGCAGCTACCAGACAGGGATAGGTGAAAAACTGTTTTTT. It encodes CASSYQTGIGEKLFF.